This TCR beta chain comes out of a study of identical twins. Study outcomes and limitations: The study based its conclusions on cross-sectional statistical analysis and did not follow the same donors. Beta clonotypes that were abundant in cord blood contained fewer insertions, a pattern absent from memory repertoires. When twins shared out-of-frame alpha sequences, those sequences had excess low generation probability.

TCRdb analysed the 5' RACE reads with MiXCR anew, one entry per CDR3 protein. The table lists 350,000 to 500,000 distinct CDR3 sequences, under 20% of them singletons. CDR3 length equals 17 residues. CDR1 is SGHTA and CDR2 is FQGNSA in the germline V gene. The junction had 9 bases not matched to a gene; V was cut back by 1 base and J by 5 bases. This clonotype was found many times. What it recognizes is unknown. Source material: naive T cells sorted from blood. This sequence joins TRBV7-2 and TRBJ2-3; 10 positions agree with TRBD2. The TCR sequence derives from a man over 45 in good health. The CDR3 loop reads CASSLGTAGGRLDTQYF. CDR3 coding DNA: TGTGCCAGCAGCTTAGGAACAGCGGGGGGGCGGTTAGATACGCAGTATTTT.